The present TCR beta chain was sequenced within a study of cytomegalovirus exposure and HLA in healthy donors. Whole-study results and caveats: The listing of roughly 160 TCR beta chains classed them as cytomegalovirus-associated.

In nominal health when sampled, donors likely had unrecorded immune exposures nonetheless. Worth noting for this clone: Its antigen remains unknown.

Vbeta (60) and Jbeta (13) primers were used in the PCR. Some clones are missing from TCRdb's copy, which holds only in-frame ones; the method was immunoSEQ multiplex PCR. The repertoire holds about 190,000 clones, 80% to 85% seen once, with roughly 0.73% in the top ten. The V end was cut by 1 base, the J end by 3 bases, with 3 bases between. Germline lookup yields CDR1 SEHNR and CDR2 FQNEAQ (reference sequence). The CDR3 has 12 residues. The sequence came from a young woman in good health and CMV-seronegative. The sample comprised PBMCs. V gene TRBV7-9 combines with J gene TRBJ1-1; D not resolved. The CDR3 DNA sequence: TGTGCCAGCAGCTTAGTCGACACTGAAGCTTTCTTT. As protein: CASSLVDTEAFF.